This T cell receptor beta chain was identified in a study of OX40 agonist ivuxolimab in advanced cancers. Turning to the overall study: The costimulatory receptor OX40 (CD134) was targeted by ivuxolimab, a fully human IgG2 agonistic monoclonal antibody. Partial responses occurred in three dose-escalation patients, of whom one had hepatocellular carcinoma and two had cutaneous melanoma. Intravenous ivuxolimab was administered to patients every 2 weeks at six dose levels: 0.01, 0.1, 0.3, 1.5, 3 and 10 mg/kg. Of the roughly 52 dose-escalation patients, hepatocellular carcinoma was present in about 20, melanoma in approximately 15, renal cell carcinoma in 9 and head and neck cancer in 9. Patients were allowed to have had prior anti-PD-1, anti-PD-L1 or anti-CTLA-4 therapy, and approximately 40% of the dose-escalation patients had been treated with checkpoint inhibitors. The dose-escalation cohort was around 83% male with a mean age of about 54 years, ranging from roughly 20 to 80. Peripheral TCRbeta sequencing was intended to test whether TCR sequence diversity was altered and clonal T-cell expansion was caused by ivuxolimab. The paper describes the monotherapy dose-escalation part (N ≈ 49 patients) of the phase I trial of ivuxolimab. The paper as a whole reports these results and caveats: After ivuxolimab, CD8+ T cells had more expanded clones than CD4+ T cells on average. Low levels of normalized T-cell clonal expansion were also seen in some patients who did not respond. Which antigens the clonally expanded peripheral T cells were specific for was not determined. In partial responders in the 0.1-3.0 mg/kg groups, normalized peripheral clonal expansion was found to be among the lowest, especially among CD8+ T cells. At doses of 0.1 to 3.0 mg/kg, clonal expansion of both CD4+ and CD8+ blood T cells was observed from baseline to week 6.

Per the germline V gene (reference sequence), SEHNR is the CDR1 and FQNEAQ is the CDR2. Including cysteine and phenylalanine, the CDR3 has 15 amino acids. CDR3 DNA only is kept here, 45 bases in frame from base 1. The junction carries 18 bases between V and J, which are trimmed by 5 bases and 5 bases respectively. The trial excluded patients who had a history of autoimmune disease or who were on systemic immunosuppression. Peripheral blood for TCR sequencing was collected from all dose cohorts at baseline, on cycle 4 day 1, and on cycle 7 day 1. The samples were drawn from a first-in-human, open-label, multicenter phase I dose-escalation trial of ivuxolimab. The trial enrolled adults with locally advanced or metastatic head and neck squamous cell, hepatocellular, melanoma or renal cell carcinoma. Before TCR sequencing, CD4+ and CD8+ T cells were separately sorted from peripheral blood. Genomic DNA was isolated from the sorted cells so that the TCRbeta CDR3 region could be sequenced. The immunoSEQ Assay was used for sequencing of TCRbeta CDR3 regions. TCRdb provides this immuneACCESS table in a form limited to in-frame rearrangements. Some clones are lacking; in checked studies, under half of them reflect an unresolved V gene, and why the rest are absent is not known. The sample has tens of thousands of clones on record, roughly nine tenths of them singletons. Jointly, the top ten make up about 4.4% of the sample.

Comments on this clone: Its cognate antigen has yet to be identified. No base quality values were provided; no much bigger clone lies one nucleotide off.

The sample was CD4+ or CD8+ T cells sorted from blood, taken in a trial of the OX40 agonist ivuxolimab. The clonotype was recovered from an adult with an advanced solid tumor such as melanoma, head and neck, liver or kidney cancer. The chain is assembled from TRBV7-9 and TRBJ1-1; the best D guess is TRBD1, with 5 bases matching. The CDR3 corresponds to CASSPLQLGETEAFF. The nucleotide sequence reads as follows: TGTGCCAGCAGCCCCCTCCAATTAGGGGAGACTGAAGCTTTCTTT.